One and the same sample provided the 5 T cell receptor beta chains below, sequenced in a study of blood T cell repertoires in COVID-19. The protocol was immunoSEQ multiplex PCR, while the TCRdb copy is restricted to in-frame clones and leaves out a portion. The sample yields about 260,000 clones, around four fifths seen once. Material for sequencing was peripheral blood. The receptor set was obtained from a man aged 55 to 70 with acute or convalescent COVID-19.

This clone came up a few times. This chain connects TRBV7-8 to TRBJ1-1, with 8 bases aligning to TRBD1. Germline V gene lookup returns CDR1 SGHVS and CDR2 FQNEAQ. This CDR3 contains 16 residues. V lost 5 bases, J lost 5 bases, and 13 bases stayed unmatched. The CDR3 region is CASSPTPRQGWTEAFF. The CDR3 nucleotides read TGTGCCAGCAGCCCCACCCCCCGACAGGGGTGGACTGAAGCTTTCTTT.

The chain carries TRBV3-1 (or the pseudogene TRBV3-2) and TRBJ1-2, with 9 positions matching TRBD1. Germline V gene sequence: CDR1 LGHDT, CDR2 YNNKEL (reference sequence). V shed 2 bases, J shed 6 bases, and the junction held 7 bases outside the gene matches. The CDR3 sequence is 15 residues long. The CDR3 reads CASSQWDREGNGYTF. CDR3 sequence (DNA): TGTGCCAGCAGCCAATGGGACAGGGAGGGGAATGGCTACACCTTC.

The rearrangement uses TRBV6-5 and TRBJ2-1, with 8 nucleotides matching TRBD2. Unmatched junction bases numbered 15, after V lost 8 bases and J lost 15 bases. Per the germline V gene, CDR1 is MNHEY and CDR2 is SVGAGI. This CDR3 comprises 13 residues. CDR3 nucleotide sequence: TGTGCCAGCGGTTCGCTAAGCGGGAGTTTTCTGTTCTTC. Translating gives CASGSLSGSFLFF.

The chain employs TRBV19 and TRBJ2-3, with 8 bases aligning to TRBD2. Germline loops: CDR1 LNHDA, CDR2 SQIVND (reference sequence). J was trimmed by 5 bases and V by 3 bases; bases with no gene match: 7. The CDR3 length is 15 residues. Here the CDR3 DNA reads TGTGCCAGTAGTATTAGGACTAGCTTGAAAGATACGCAGTATTTT. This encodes CASSIRTSLKDTQYF. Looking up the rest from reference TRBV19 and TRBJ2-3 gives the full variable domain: DGGITQSPKYLFRKEGQNVTLSCEQNLNHDAMYWYRQDPGQGLRLIYYSQIVNDFQKGDIAEGYSVSREKKESFPLTVTSAQKNPTAFYLCASSIRTSLKDTQYFGPGTRLTVL.

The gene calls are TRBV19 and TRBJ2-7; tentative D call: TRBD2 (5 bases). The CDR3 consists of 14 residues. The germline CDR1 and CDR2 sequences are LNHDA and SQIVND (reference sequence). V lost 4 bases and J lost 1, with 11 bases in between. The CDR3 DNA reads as TGTGCCAGTAGTACCCGGACGGGATCCTACGAGCAGTACTTC. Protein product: CASSTRTGSYEQYF.